These 19 T cell receptor beta chains were sequenced from one sample in a study of CXCR3-negative and CXCR3-positive naive CD8 T cells. Carrying UMI labels, the TRB cDNA libraries were prepared through 5' RACE. TCRdb reprocessed the 5' RACE reads and stores each CDR3 protein as one record, lacking DNA. This repertoire includes over 80,000 distinct CDR3 sequences. Sequences were obtained from naive CXCR3- CD8+ T cells from blood. Described subset: CD45RO-CCR7+CD27+CD95- naive CD8+ T cells lacking CXCR3 (TNR3-). Receptor source: a human donor in good health. Some clones in this sample may be carry-over from other donors' samples.

The chain has TRBV29-1 and TRBJ2-1; TCRdb's assignment of TRBD2 cannot be checked, as there is no DNA. The length of the CDR3 is 18 residues. Germline loops: CDR1 SQVTM, CDR2 ANQGSEA. CDR3 residues: CSVLPSTSGRAGGNEQFF.

The chain is built from TRBV6-5 and TRBJ1-5; TCRdb's D gene call, TRBD1, goes unchecked for lack of DNA. Germline V gives CDR1 MNHEY, CDR2 SVGAGI. The CDR3 consists of 14 residues. The CDR3 sequence is CASSRDRFNQPQHF.

The V gene is TRBV13, the J gene TRBJ2-7; as DNA is missing, the TRBD1 call by TCRdb cannot be tested. Germline values: CDR1 PRHDT, CDR2 FYEKMQ (reference sequence). The CDR3 contains 14 residues. The CDR3 sequence is CASSPRGDAYEQYF. The variable domain in full, with the rest retrieved from reference TRBV13 and TRBJ2-7, is AAGVIQSPRHLIKEKRETATLKCYPIPRHDTVYWYQQGPGQDPQFLISFYEKMQSDKGSIPDRFSAQQFSDYHSELNMSSLELGDSALYFCASSPRGDAYEQYFGPGTRLTVT.

The V gene is TRBV25-1, the J gene TRBJ2-5. The CDR3 has 13 residues. CDR1 is MGHDK and CDR2 is SYGVNS in the germline V gene. CDR3 sequence: CASSGASQETQYF.

The rearrangement joins TRBV20-1 to TRBJ1-1. CDR1 DFQATT and CDR2 SNEGSKA come from the germline V gene (reference sequence). The CDR3 is 13 amino acids. This CDR3 reads CSAKETLNTEAFF.

The rearrangement links TRBV9 to TRBJ2-3; TCRdb outputs TRBD2, but without DNA this stays unchecked. Germline V gene sequence: CDR1 SGDLS, CDR2 YYNGEE. This CDR3 contains 16 residues. The CDR3 region is CASSVVLAGRTDTQYF.

This chain uses TRBV7-2 with TRBJ2-3; the D gene TCRdb calls, TRBD1, cannot be checked with no DNA. There are 16 residues in the CDR3. Germline CDR1 is SGHTA and CDR2 is FQGNSA. CDR3 loop: CASSPQLGARTDTQYF. The full variable domain, with the rest looked up from reference TRBV7-2 and TRBJ2-3, is GAGVSQSPSNKVTEKGKDVELRCDPISGHTALYWYRQSLGQGLEFLIYFQGNSAPDKSGLPSDRFSAERTGGSVSTLTIQRTQQEDSAVYLCASSPQLGARTDTQYFGPGTRLTVL.

This rearrangement joins TRBV6-2 or TRBV6-3 to TRBJ1-2; as DNA is missing, the TRBD1 call by TCRdb cannot be tested. The germline CDR1 and CDR2 sequences are MNHEY and SVGEGT. The CDR3 contains 13 residues. The CDR3 sequence: CASRGQEIYGYTF.

The chain links TRBV5-5 to TRBJ2-7; as DNA is missing, the TRBD1 call by TCRdb cannot be tested. In germline, CDR1 is SGHKS, CDR2 YYEKEE (reference sequence). The CDR3 runs 16 residues. The CDR3 loop is CASSGGTAASPYEQYF.

The chain is built from TRBV29-1 and TRBJ2-7; TCRdb outputs TRBD2, but without DNA this stays unchecked. The CDR3 is made up of 12 amino acids. From germline, CDR1 is SQVTM and CDR2 ANQGSEA. The CDR3: CSVEEALYEQYF.

The V call is TRBV5-1, the J call TRBJ2-7; the D call from TCRdb, TRBD1, cannot be confirmed without DNA. Germline assignment: CDR1 SGHRS and CDR2 YFSETQ. This CDR3 spans 16 amino acids. The CDR3 region is CASSLEPGQGMDEQYF.

V and J are TRBV5-4 and TRBJ2-7; TCRdb returns TRBD2, unconfirmable since there is no DNA. Germline V gives CDR1 SGHNT, CDR2 YYREEE (reference sequence). CDR3 size: 18 residues. This chain's CDR3 is CASSQGLAGPPGPYEQYF.

This sequence joins TRBV9 and TRBJ2-7; TCRdb returns TRBD2, unconfirmable since there is no DNA. Germline CDR1 and CDR2: SGDLS and YYNGEE. The CDR3 extends over 15 amino acids. This chain's CDR3 is CASSLTSGGIYEQYF.

The chain links TRBV13 to TRBJ2-7; the TCRdb call, TRBD1, lacks DNA for checking. Germline CDR1 is PRHDT and CDR2 is FYEKMQ (reference sequence). The CDR3 totals 13 residues. CDR3 residues: CASSLEQGDEQYF.

The V and J genes are TRBV29-1 and TRBJ1-2. Germline CDR1 reads SQVTM; CDR2 reads ANQGSEA. This CDR3 region has 18 residues. This CDR3 reads CSVEDTQLRRYNNYGYTF. Full variable domain (outside the CDR3, taken from reference TRBV29-1 and TRBJ1-2): SAVISQKPSRDICQRGTSLTIQCQVDSQVTMMFWYRQQPGQSLTLIATANQGSEATYESGFVIDKFPISRPNLTFSTLTVSNMSPEDSSIYLCSVEDTQLRRYNNYGYTFGSGTRLTVV.

The chain joins TRBV28 to TRBJ1-5; the D call from TCRdb, TRBD1, cannot be confirmed without DNA. The CDR3 extends over 16 amino acids. Looked up from germline, CDR1 is MDHEN and CDR2 is SYDVKM. CDR3 sequence reads: CASSLEPGQGNQPQHF.

The chain recombines TRBV28 with TRBJ2-7; there is no DNA to check the TCRdb D call of TRBD1. The CDR3 loop spans 15 amino acids. In germline, CDR1 is MDHEN, CDR2 SYDVKM. The CDR3 loop is CASSRRQGPSYEQYF.

CDR3 protein: CASSQYERGGYNEQFF. The chain carries TRBV4-3 and TRBJ2-1; TCRdb outputs TRBD2, but without DNA this stays unchecked. This CDR3 contains 16 residues. The germline V gene encodes CDR1 LGHNA and CDR2 YSLEER.

V usage is TRBV28 and J usage is TRBJ2-7; the TRBD2 assignment by TCRdb is unverifiable without DNA. The CDR3 totals 14 residues. Looked up from germline, CDR1 is MDHEN and CDR2 is SYDVKM. CDR3 protein: CASSPRTPAYEQYF.